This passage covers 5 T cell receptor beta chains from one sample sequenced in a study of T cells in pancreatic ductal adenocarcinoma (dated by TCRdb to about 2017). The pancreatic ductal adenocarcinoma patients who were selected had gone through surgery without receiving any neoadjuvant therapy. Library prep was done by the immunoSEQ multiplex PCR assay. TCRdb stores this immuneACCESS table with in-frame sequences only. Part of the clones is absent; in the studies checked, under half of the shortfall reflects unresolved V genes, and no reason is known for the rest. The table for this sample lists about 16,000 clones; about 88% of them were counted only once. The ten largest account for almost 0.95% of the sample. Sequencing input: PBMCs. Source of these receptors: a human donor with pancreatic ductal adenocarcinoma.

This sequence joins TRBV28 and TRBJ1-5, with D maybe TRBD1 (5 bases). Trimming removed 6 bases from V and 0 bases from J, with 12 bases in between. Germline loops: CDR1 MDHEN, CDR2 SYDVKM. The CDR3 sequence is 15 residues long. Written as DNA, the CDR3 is TGTGCCAGCAGCACTACAGGTTATAGCAATCAGCCCCAGCATTTT. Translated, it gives CASSTTGYSNQPQHF.

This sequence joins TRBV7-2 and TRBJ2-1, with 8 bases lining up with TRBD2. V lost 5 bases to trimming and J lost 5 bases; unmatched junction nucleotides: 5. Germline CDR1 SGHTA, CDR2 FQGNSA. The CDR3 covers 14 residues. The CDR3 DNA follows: TGTGCCAGCAGCCGGGGGGGGCAGAACAATGAGCAGTTCTTC. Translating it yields CASSRGGQNNEQFF.

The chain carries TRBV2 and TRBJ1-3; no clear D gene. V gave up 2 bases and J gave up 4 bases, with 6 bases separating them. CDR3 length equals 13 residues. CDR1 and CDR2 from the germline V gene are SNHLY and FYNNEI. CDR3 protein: CASSESPGNTIYF. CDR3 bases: TGTGCCAGCAGTGAAAGCCCGGGAAACACCATATATTTT.

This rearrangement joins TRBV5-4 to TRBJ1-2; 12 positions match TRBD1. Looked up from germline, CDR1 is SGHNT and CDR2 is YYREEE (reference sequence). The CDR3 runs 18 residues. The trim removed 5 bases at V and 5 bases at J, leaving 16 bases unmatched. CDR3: CASSHPSGQGARGYGYTF. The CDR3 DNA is TGTGCCAGCAGTCACCCCTCGGGACAGGGGGCGCGTGGGTATGGCTACACCTTC.

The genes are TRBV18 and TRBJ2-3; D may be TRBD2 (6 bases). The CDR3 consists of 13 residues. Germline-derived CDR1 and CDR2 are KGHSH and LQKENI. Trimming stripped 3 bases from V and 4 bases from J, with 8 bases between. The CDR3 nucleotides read TGTGCCAGCTCACCTCCGGGGGCAGATACGCAGTATTTT. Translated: CASSPPGADTQYF.